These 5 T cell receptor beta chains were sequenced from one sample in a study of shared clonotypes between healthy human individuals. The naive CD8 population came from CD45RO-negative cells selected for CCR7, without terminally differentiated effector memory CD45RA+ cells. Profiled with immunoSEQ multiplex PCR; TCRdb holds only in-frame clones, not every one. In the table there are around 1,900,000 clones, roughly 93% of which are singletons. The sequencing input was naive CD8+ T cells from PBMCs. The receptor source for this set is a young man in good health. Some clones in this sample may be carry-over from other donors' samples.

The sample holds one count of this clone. The chain's CDR3 is CASSPAGTGFYEQYF. The CDR3 DNA follows: TGTGCCAGCAGCCCAGCCGGGACAGGGTTCTACGAGCAGTACTTC. This chain connects TRBV11-2 to TRBJ2-7; TRBD1 matches at 9 bases. This CDR3 has 15 residues. V shed 5 bases and J 3 bases; nucleotides not matched to a gene: 8. Germline values: CDR1 SGHAT, CDR2 FQNNGV. Filled out from reference TRBV11-2 and TRBJ2-7, the complete variable domain reads EAGVAQSPRYKIIEKRQSVAFWCNPISGHATLYWYQQILGQGPKLLIQFQNNGVVDDSQLPKDRFSAERLKGVDSTLKIQPAKLEDSAVYLCASSPAGTGFYEQYFGPGTRLTVT.

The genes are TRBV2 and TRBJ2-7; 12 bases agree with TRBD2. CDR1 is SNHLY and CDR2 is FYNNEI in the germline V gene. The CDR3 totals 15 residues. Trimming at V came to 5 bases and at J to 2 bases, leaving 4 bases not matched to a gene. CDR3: CASSPTSGGTYEQYF. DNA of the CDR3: TGTGCCAGCAGTCCGACTAGCGGGGGAACCTACGAGCAGTACTTC.

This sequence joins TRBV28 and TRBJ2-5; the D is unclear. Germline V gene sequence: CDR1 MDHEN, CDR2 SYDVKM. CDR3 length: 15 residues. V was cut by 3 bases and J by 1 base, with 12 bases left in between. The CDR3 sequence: CASSLKQSIQETQYF. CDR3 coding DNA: TGTGCCAGCAGTTTGAAACAGAGCATCCAAGAGACCCAGTACTTC.

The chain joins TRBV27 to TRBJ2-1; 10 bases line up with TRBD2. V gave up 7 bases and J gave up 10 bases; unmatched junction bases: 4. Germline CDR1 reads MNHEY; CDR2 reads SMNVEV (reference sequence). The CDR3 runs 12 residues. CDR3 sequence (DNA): TGTGCCAGCAAAACACTAGCGGGGGAGCAGTTCTTC. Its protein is CASKTLAGEQFF.

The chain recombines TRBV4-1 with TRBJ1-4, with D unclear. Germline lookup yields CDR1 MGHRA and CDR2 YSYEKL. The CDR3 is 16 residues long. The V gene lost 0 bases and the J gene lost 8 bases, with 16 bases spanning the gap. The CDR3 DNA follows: TGCGCCAGCAGCCAAGAAGATCAGTCGGGCGGGGAAAAACTGTTTTTT. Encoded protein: CASSQEDQSGGEKLFF.